The rows below give T cell receptor beta chains drawn from one sample of a study of sequential checkpoint blockade in melanoma. The assay was immunoSEQ multiplex PCR, and TCRdb's table has in-frame clones only and misses some. The sample lists about 10,000 clones; about 75% were seen once. This sample comprised CD8+ T cells sorted from blood (inferred from file names), obtained from a patient given nivolumab and ipilimumab in sequence. The origin of the receptors is a human donor with melanoma. CDR3s include the opening cysteine and the closing phenylalanine or tryptophan. The order of the fields is D gene, clone size, V gene, J gene, CDR3 protein, CDR3 DNA. The D gene is left open where the match is weak. Clone size, where shown, is once, few, many, or a class for clones that have expanded.

>NA|once|TRBV29-1|TRBJ1-1
CSVSKGTEAFF
TGCAGCGTTTCGAAGGGGACTGAAGCTTTCTTT
>TRBD2|NA|TRBV19|TRBJ2-1
CASSGRHNEQFF
TGTGCCAGTAGCGGGAGGCACAATGAGCAGTTCTTC
>TRBD2|NA|TRBV6-5|TRBJ2-2
CASSYNLAVGGELFF
TGTGCCAGCAGTTACAACCTAGCGGTGGGGGGGGAGCTGTTTTTT
>NA|NA|TRBV27|TRBJ2-1
CASSLYGGIYNEQFF
TGTGCCAGCAGTTTATATGGGGGCATCTACAATGAGCAGTTCTTC
>NA|NA|TRBV28|TRBJ2-7
CASSFGLEAGYEQYF
TGTGCCAGCAGTTTTGGATTAGAGGCCGGCTACGAGCAGTACTTC
>TRBD1|NA|TRBV4-1|TRBJ1-1
CASSQDRGLNTEAFF
TGCGCCAGCAGCCAAGATAGGGGGCTGAACACTGAAGCTTTCTTT
>TRBD1|once|TRBV9|TRBJ1-2
CASSVVSGGEGGYTF
TGTGCCAGCAGCGTAGTGTCAGGGGGCGAAGGGGGCTACACCTTC
>NA|NA|TRBV28|TRBJ1-5
CASSFGGVNQPQHF
TGTGCCAGCAGTTTCGGGGGGGTCAATCAGCCCCAGCATTTT
>NA|once|TRBV7-9|TRBJ2-1
CASSSTGNEQFF
TGTGCCAGCAGTTCGACTGGCAATGAGCAGTTCTTC
>NA|NA|TRBV19|TRBJ1-2
CASSINAGYGYTF
TGTGCCAGTAGTATTAACGCCGGCTATGGCTACACCTTC
>NA|once|TRBV29-1|TRBJ1-3
CSVELSGSGNTIYF
TGCAGCGTTGAACTTTCGGGCTCTGGAAACACCATATATTTT
>TRBD2|NA|TRBV29-1|TRBJ2-1
CSVEVTSVYNEQFF
TGCAGCGTTGAAGTCACTAGCGTGTACAATGAGCAGTTCTTC
>TRBD1|NA|TRBV19|TRBJ1-2
CASSVRQGSHYGYTF
TGTGCCAGTAGTGTCCGACAGGGCTCTCACTATGGCTACACCTTC
>NA|NA|TRBV30|TRBJ2-3
CAWVVDTQYF
TGTGCCTGGGTCGTGGATACGCAGTATTTT
>TRBD1|NA|TRBV27|TRBJ2-1
CASSYRTGSYNEQFF
TGTGCCAGCAGTTACCGGACAGGCTCCTACAATGAGCAGTTCTTC
>NA|NA|TRBV6-6|TRBJ1-2
CASRLEGNYGYTF
TGTGCCAGCAGGTTAGAGGGAAACTATGGCTACACCTTC
>NA|NA|TRBV7-9|TRBJ2-1
CASSYLPGRPINEQFF
TGTGCCAGCAGCTACCTCCCGGGAAGACCTATAAATGAGCAGTTCTTC
>NA|NA|TRBV19|TRBJ2-2
CASSPDGPANTGELFF
TGTGCCAGTAGTCCCGATGGCCCTGCGAACACCGGGGAGCTGTTTTTT
>NA|NA|TRBV11-2|TRBJ2-7
CASSLEGRGIYEQYF
TGTGCCAGCAGCTTAGAGGGTAGGGGGATCTACGAGCAGTACTTC
>TRBD2|NA|TRBV2|TRBJ2-2
CASSEGSGDTGELFF
TGTGCCAGCAGTGAAGGTAGCGGGGACACCGGGGAGCTGTTTTTT
>NA|NA|TRBV6-5|TRBJ2-3
CASSAGGIIDTQYF
TGTGCCAGCAGTGCCGGCGGGATAATAGATACGCAGTATTTT
>TRBD2|NA|TRBV5-4|TRBJ2-7
CASSGGLADSSYEQYF
TGTGCCAGCAGCGGGGGACTAGCGGATAGCTCCTACGAGCAGTACTTC
>TRBD1|NA|TRBV6-5|TRBJ1-4
CASSYSAGGTNEKLFF
TGTGCCAGCAGTTACTCGGCAGGGGGGACTAATGAAAAACTGTTTTTT
>NA|NA|TRBV6-1|TRBJ2-7
CASRVYYEQYF
TGTGCCAGCAGGGTTTACTACGAGCAGTACTTC
>TRBD2|few|TRBV7-9|TRBJ2-7
CASLPLAGTYEQYF
TGTGCCAGCCTTCCCCTAGCGGGAACGTACGAGCAGTACTTC
>TRBD1|NA|TRBV2|TRBJ2-7
CASSLTGGPYEQYF
TGTGCCAGCAGTCTGACAGGGGGACCCTACGAGCAGTACTTC
>TRBD2|NA|TRBV4-3|TRBJ2-1
CASSQGQGLAAEQFF
TGCGCCAGCAGCCAAGGGCAGGGACTAGCGGCTGAGCAGTTCTTC
>TRBD2|few|TRBV9|TRBJ2-5
CASSVESGSGTQYF
TGTGCCAGCAGCGTAGAAAGCGGGAGCGGGACCCAGTACTTC
>TRBD1|NA|TRBV19|TRBJ1-2
CASSWGTGGNGYTF
TGTGCCAGTAGTTGGGGGACAGGGGGCAATGGCTACACCTTC
>NA|large|TRBV14|TRBJ1-3
CASSPGDTIYF
TGTGCCAGCAGCCCGGGGGACACCATATATTTT
>TRBD1|NA|TRBV2|TRBJ2-1
CASSVWDREGFLRNEQFF
TGTGCCAGCAGTGTTTGGGACAGGGAAGGATTTTTACGAAATGAGCAGTTCTTC
>NA|NA|TRBV7-2|TRBJ2-7
CASSPGVSYEQYF
TGTGCCAGCAGCCCGGGAGTTTCCTACGAGCAGTACTTC
>NA|once|TRBV27|TRBJ2-7
CASSLSPKRYEQYF
TGTGCCAGCAGTTTATCCCCTAAACGGTACGAGCAGTACTTC
>NA|few|TRBV28|TRBJ1-5
CASSYKGDGQPQHF
TGTGCCAGCAGTTATAAGGGAGATGGTCAGCCCCAGCATTTT
>TRBD2|NA|TRBV19|TRBJ2-5
CASSIVGGGSQYF
TGTGCCAGTAGTATAGTGGGGGGAGGGAGCCAGTACTTC
>TRBD2|NA|TRBV2|TRBJ2-1
CASSGWLAGPNEQFF
TGTGCCAGCAGTGGGTGGCTAGCGGGACCCAATGAGCAGTTCTTC